This note documents a single T cell receptor (beta chain) sequence. This record belongs to a study of OX40 agonist ivuxolimab in advanced cancers. Method: immunoSEQ multiplex PCR; TCRdb's copy keeps in-frame clones and lacks some. In the table there are some 69,000 clones, nearly 90% of which are singletons. The V gene lost 2 bases and the J gene lost 8 bases, with 14 bases spanning the gap. Germline V gene lookup returns CDR1 MDHEN and CDR2 SYDVKM. The CDR3 runs 14 residues. Material: CD4+ or CD8+ T cells sorted from blood, obtained in a trial of the OX40 agonist ivuxolimab. The V call is TRBV28, the J call TRBJ2-3; TRBD1 is a possible D gene (6 bases). This sequence was found in an adult with an advanced solid tumor such as melanoma, head and neck, liver or kidney cancer. In nucleotides, the CDR3 is TGTGCCAGCAGTTTAGATCCAGGGGTGGGTACGCAGTATTTT. Translation: CASSLDPGVGTQYF.